A selection of T cell receptor beta chains follows, all from one sample in a study of blood T cells in healthy people across ages. TCRdb re-called the 5' RACE reads through MiXCR, storing one row per CDR3 protein. This table has 1.5 million to 2 million distinct CDR3 sequences, approximately 28% appearing once. Sequenced sample: blood. The receptors derive from a woman younger than 45 in good health. Both conserved end residues are part of each CDR3. The D gene is left open where the match is weak.

len	d_gene	v_gene	CDR3aa
18	TRBD1	TRBV5-5	CASSSRDRLTGGANVLTF
15	TRBD1	TRBV29-1	CSVGPGTGGFDTQYF
14	-	TRBV12-3/TRBV12-4	CASSLGRLQESYTF
13	-	TRBV10-3	CATTTGVDTEAFF
13	-	TRBV7-2	CASSHSGENEQYF
13	-	TRBV15	CATSIGGRETQYF
14	-	TRBV20-1	CSALSGLSSYEQYF
14	TRBD1	TRBV6-5	CASSYRQGTTEAFF
13	-	TRBV6-5	CASSSTRYQPQHF
16	TRBD2	TRBV3-1	CASSQGSAGAYNEQFF
13	-	TRBV7-9	CASSLMSGAEQYF
14	-	TRBV7-6	CASSLRGGEDGYTF
13	-	TRBV29-1	CSAEIGGNTEQFF
15	TRBD2	TRBV29-1	CSVEDYSGSGGTQYF
12	-	TRBV20-1	CSVIRSNTEAFF
12	-	TRBV20-1	CSAFKGSTEAFF